This TCR beta chain was observed in a study of blood T cells in healthy people across ages. The use of a sample-barcoded 5' primer and a J-beta primer mix characterized a second PCR of roughly 7 to 12 cycles. MiXCR, run by TCRdb on the 5' RACE reads, gives a single entry per CDR3 protein. The table includes approximately 320,000 distinct CDR3 sequences, roughly 26% detected once. Broader study findings: Estimates of total diversity, which came from one million sequenced T cells, were considered to be underestimates.

This clonotype has just a few counts. Its antigen remains unknown. This CDR3 is built from 16 residues. J lost 2 bases, V lost 6 bases, and 13 bases had no gene match. Germline CDR1 and CDR2: SGHRS and YFSETQ. The sample taken for sequencing was blood. The chain has TRBV5-1 and TRBJ2-7; 8 bases align to TRBD1. The receptor's source is a woman in her seventies in good health. Here the CDR3 reads CASTLGQGISTYEQYF. CDR3 in DNA: TGCGCCAGCACCCTCGGACAGGGCATTTCCACCTACGAGCAGTACTTC.